This TCR beta chain was sequenced during a study of shared clonotypes between healthy human individuals. Measured with immunoSEQ multiplex PCR; TCRdb has only the in-frame clones, and not every one. The data show approximately 740,000 clones, with 85% to 95% seen just once and about 25% held by the top ten. Positive CCR7 selection of CD45RO-negative cells yielded the naive CD8 cells, and terminally differentiated effector memory CD45RA+ cells were excluded. The CDR3 is 16 amino acids. Germline V gene lookup returns CDR1 LGHNA and CDR2 YNFKEQ. V was shortened by 0 bases and J by 5 bases, with 16 bases between the two germline ends.

The sequencing input was naive CD8+ T cells sorted from blood. This rearrangement joins TRBV4-2 to TRBJ2-5; D not resolved. This receptor was taken from a man aged 25-45 years in good health. This CDR3 reads CASSQDWLDGRETQYF. In nucleotides, the CDR3 is TGTGCCAGCAGCCAAGATTGGCTAGATGGACGGGAGACCCAGTACTTC.